This paragraph reports one T cell receptor beta chain. CDR1 is SGHRS and CDR2 is YFSETQ in the germline V gene. The trim removed 4 bases at V and 1 base at J, leaving 7 bases unmatched. This CDR3 is 15 amino acids long. This record belongs to a study of cytomegalovirus exposure and HLA in healthy donors. About the study: A preliminary data release comprised 80 million to 95 million unique TCRs obtained from HLA-typed donors. Genetic ancestry analysis placed 81% of the 300 to 500 donors that were genotyped in the Caucasian-associated cluster.

In the PCR, 60 Vbeta and 13 Jbeta primers were used. In the study's own analysis: Some 9.9 million shared chains were among tens of millions of unique TCR beta chains counted in a later analysis. Here immunoSEQ multiplex PCR was the method, and the copy in TCRdb shows in-frame clones only, minus some. V and J calls and clone size are given by that table; D and trimming were obtained from the DNA. The sample yields some 190,000 clones, roughly 82% seen once. This sequence originates from a middle-aged man in good health and CMV-seronegative. The rearrangement uses TRBV5-1 and TRBJ2-5, with 7 bases aligning to TRBD1. The source material was PBMCs. This chain's CDR3 is CASSTGWTGQETQYF. CDR3 coding DNA: TGCGCCAGCAGCACCGGTTGGACAGGCCAAGAGACCCAGTACTTC.